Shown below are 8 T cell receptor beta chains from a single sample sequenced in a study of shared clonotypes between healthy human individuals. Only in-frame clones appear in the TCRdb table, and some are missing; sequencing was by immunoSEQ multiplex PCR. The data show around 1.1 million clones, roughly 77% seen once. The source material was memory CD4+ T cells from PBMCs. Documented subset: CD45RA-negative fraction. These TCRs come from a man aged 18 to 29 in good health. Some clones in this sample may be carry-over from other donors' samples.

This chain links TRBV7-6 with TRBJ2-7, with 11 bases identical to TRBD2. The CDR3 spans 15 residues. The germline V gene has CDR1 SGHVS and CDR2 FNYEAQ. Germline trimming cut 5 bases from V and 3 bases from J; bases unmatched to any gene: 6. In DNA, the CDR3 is TGTGCCAGCAGCCCGGGACTAGCGGTCTTCTACGAGCAGTACTTC. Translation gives CASSPGLAVFYEQYF.

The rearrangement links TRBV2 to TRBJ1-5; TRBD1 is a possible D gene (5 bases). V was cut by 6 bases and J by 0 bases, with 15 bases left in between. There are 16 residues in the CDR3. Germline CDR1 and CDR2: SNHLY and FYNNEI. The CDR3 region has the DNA TGTGCCAGCAGCGGGCCGGGGACGAATAGCAATCAGCCCCAGCATTTT. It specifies CASSGPGTNSNQPQHF. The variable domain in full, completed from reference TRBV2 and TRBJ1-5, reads EPEVTQTPSHQVTQMGQEVILRCVPISNHLYFYWYRQILGQKVEFLVSFYNNEISEKSEIFDDQFSVERPDGSNFTLKIRSTKLEDSAMYFCASSGPGTNSNQPQHFGDGTRLSIL.

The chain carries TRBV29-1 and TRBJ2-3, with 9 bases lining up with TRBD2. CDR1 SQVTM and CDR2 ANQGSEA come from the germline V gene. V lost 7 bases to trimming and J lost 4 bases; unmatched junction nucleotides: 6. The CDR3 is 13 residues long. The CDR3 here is CSAGGRASDTQYF. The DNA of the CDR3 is TGCAGCGCTGGCGGGAGGGCATCAGATACGCAGTATTTT.

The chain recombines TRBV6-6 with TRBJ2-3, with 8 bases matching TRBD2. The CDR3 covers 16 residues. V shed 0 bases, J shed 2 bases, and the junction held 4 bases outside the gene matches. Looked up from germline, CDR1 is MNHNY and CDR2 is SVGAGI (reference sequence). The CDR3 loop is CASSYSGTRYTDTQYF. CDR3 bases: TGTGCCAGCAGTTACTCTGGGACTAGATACACAGATACGCAGTATTTT.

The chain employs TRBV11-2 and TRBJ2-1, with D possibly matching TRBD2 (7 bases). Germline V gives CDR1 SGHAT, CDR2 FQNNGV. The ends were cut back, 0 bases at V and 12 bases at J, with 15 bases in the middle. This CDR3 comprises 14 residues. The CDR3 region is CASSLDRGGRRQFF. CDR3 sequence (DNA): TGTGCCAGCAGCTTAGATAGGGGGGGCCGTAGGCAGTTCTTC.

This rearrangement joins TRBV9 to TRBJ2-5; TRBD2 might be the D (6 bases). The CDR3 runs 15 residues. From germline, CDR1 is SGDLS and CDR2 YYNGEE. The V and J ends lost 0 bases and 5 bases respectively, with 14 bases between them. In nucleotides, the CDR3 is TGTGCCAGCAGCGTAGCAGGGATAGGAGGGGAGACCCAGTACTTC. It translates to CASSVAGIGGETQYF.

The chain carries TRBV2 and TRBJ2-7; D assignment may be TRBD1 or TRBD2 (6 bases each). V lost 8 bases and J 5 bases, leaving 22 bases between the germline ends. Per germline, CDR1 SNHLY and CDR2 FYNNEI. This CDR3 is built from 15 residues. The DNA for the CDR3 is TGTGCCAGCGGCGGATTAGGGGGGAGGATCCACGAGCAGTACTTC. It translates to CASGGLGGRIHEQYF.

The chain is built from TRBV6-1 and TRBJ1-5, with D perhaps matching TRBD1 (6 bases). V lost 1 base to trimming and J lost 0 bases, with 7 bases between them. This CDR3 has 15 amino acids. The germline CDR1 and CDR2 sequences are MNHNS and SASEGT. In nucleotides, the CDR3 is TGTGCCAGCAGTGAAGGACAGGTTAGCAATCAGCCCCAGCATTTT. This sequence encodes CASSEGQVSNQPQHF.